This T cell receptor beta chain was sequenced for a study of regulatory T cells in long-lasting Graves disease. For TCR beta, libraries came from iRepertoire HTBI primers and Arm-PCR of CDR3 regions. Source study methods: Spanning all samples, the identified segments comprised 60 to 80 TRBV and some 15 TRBJ. A single record per CDR3 protein comes from TCRdb applying MiXCR to the multiplex PCR reads. These V and J calls originate from TCRdb's pipeline instead of the authors' own analysis. The data hold a few hundred thousand distinct CDR3 sequences, with about 20% observed a single time. The V and J ends lost 2 bases and 6 bases respectively, with 8 bases between them. Germline lookup yields CDR1 SEHNR and CDR2 FQNEAQ (reference sequence). The CDR3 loop spans 12 amino acids. This clonotype has a handful of counts. Its antigen is unknown. Study conclusions and caveats: It was in persistent disease that TRBV28, TRBJ1-2 and TRBJ2-5 were favored. Exclusively peripheral blood, rather than thyroid tissue, was studied. Because few samples were included, accuracy may have been lower.

The time point denotes: persistent/refractory GD, antithyroid drugs over 5 years with positive TRAb. Construction of the TCR library relied on RNA isolated from PBMCs. The origin of this receptor is a female donor with Graves disease. The J gene is TRBJ2-7, the V gene TRBV7-9; D is unresolved. The source material was peripheral blood mononuclear cells (PBMCs), sampled when the disease was refractory, from a patient treated with antithyroid drugs. The CDR3 DNA sequence: TGTGCCAGCAGCTTAATCGGTATCGAGCAGTACTTC. Encoded protein: CASSLIGIEQYF. The full variable domain, completed using reference TRBV7-9 and TRBJ2-7, is DTGVSQNPRHKITKRGQNVTFRCDPISEHNRLYWYRQTLGQGPEFLTYFQNEAQLEKSRLLSDRFSAERPKGSFSTLEIQRTEQGDSAMYLCASSLIGIEQYFGPGTRLTVT.